This T cell receptor beta chain is from a study of CD8+ T cells in alopecia areata. In the study overall: Twice daily, treated patients received 5 to 10 mg of oral tofacitinib.

PBMCs served as the source from which CD4+ and CD8+ T cells were sorted. Study findings and constraints: Scalp data also include sequences from resident alphabeta T cells of normal skin. Patients shared TCRs less clearly than mice did, possibly owing to HLA.

To note about this clone: Its antigen is unidentified.

Reverse transcribed after extraction, RNA yielded cDNA as the sequencing template. The repertoire was sequenced with immunoSEQ multiplex PCR; TCRdb's copy has only in-frame clones and lacks some. The sample lists approximately 65,000 clones; approximately 46% were seen once. Sequenced material: CD8+ T cells sorted from blood, taken at week 0. The source is a human donor with alopecia areata.

CDR3 sequence reads: CASTLGGGSIGEQFF. The CDR3 nucleotides read TGTGCCAGCACCCTAGGGGGAGGCTCAATAGGTGAGCAGTTCTTC. This chain links TRBV6-5 with TRBJ2-1; the D gene could be TRBD1 or TRBD2 (6 bases each). The CDR3 has 15 residues. V was pared by 7 bases and J by 9 bases, with 22 bases between. Germline CDR1 MNHEY, CDR2 SVGAGI.